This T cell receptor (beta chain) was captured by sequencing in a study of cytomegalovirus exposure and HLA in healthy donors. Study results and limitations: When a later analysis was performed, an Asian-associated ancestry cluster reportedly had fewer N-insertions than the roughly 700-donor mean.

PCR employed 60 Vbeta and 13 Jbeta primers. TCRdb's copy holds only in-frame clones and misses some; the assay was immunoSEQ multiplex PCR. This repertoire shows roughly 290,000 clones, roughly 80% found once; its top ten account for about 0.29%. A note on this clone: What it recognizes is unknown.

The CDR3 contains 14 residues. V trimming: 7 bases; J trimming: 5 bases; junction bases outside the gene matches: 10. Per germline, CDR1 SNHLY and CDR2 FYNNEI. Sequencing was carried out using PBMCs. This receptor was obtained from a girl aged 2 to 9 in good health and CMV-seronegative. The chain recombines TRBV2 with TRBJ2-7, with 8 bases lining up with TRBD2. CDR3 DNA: TGTGCCAGCAACCGAGGGACTAGTCTACACGAGCAGTACTTC. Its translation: CASNRGTSLHEQYF. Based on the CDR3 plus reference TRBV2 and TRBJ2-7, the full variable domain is EPEVTQTPSHQVTQMGQEVILRCVPISNHLYFYWYRQILGQKVEFLVSFYNNEISEKSEIFDDQFSVERPDGSNFTLKIRSTKLEDSAMYFCASNRGTSLHEQYFGPGTRLTVT.